This T cell receptor (beta chain) was profiled in a study of T cell changes during pregnancy in multiple sclerosis. The assay was immunoSEQ multiplex PCR, and TCRdb's table has in-frame clones only and misses some. The sample yields about 33,000 clones, around 93% seen once. This clone was detected only once. Relative to the germline gene, one junction end is altered; a read error may explain this. The CDR3 runs 14 residues. In germline, CDR1 is SSHAT, CDR2 FNYEAQ (reference sequence). The chain couples TRBV7-7 to TRBJ2-2, with a possible D match to TRBD1 (6 bases). The sample was CD4+ T cells from peripheral blood mononuclear cells, taken in the third trimester of pregnancy. The sequence came from a female donor in good health, enrolled as a control in a pregnancy study. The CDR3 sequence: CASSLAPGVGELFF. The DNA of the CDR3 is TGTGCTAGCAGCTTAGCGCCAGGGGTCGGGGAGCTGTTTTTT.